One sample yielded the 16 T cell receptor beta chains listed below, sequenced in a study of response to subunit inactivated influenza vaccine. TCRdb redid the calling of the RT-PCR reads with MiXCR, one entry per CDR3 protein. Counted here are 710,000 or so distinct CDR3 sequences, 15% to 17% occurring once; the ten biggest clones make up 11%. The sequencing here drew on PBMCs from blood, taken about 12 days after vaccination. The receptors were sampled from a man aged 45 to 65 who received an inactivated influenza vaccine.

This clonotype was counted a single time. J is TRBJ2-3 and V is TRBV20-1; D is possibly TRBD2 (6 bases). From germline, CDR1 is DFQATT and CDR2 SNEGSKA (reference sequence). The CDR3 has 13 amino acids. Between the trimmed V and J ends, which lost 3 bases and 3 bases, there was a span of 10 bases. The CDR3 DNA follows: TGCAGTGCTAGTAGGAGGGATACAGATACGCAGTATTTT. It codes for CSASRRDTDTQYF.

This clonotype was seen at least ten times. The chain joins TRBV24-1 to TRBJ2-6; D perhaps matches TRBD2 (6 bases). Germline V CDR1 and CDR2: KGHDR, SFDVKD. The CDR3 has 17 amino acids. Trimming pared 4 bases from V and 2 bases from J, leaving 14 bases between. The CDR3 region is CATSDPRRGAGANVLTF. The CDR3 region has the DNA TGTGCCACCAGTGACCCTCGGCGGGGTGCTGGGGCCAACGTCCTGACTTTC.

This clonotype appeared a few times. The chain combines TRBV6-2 or TRBV6-3 with TRBJ2-5; possible D gene TRBD1, 5 bases. CDR1 and CDR2 (germline): MNHEY, SVGEGT. The CDR3 runs to 13 residues. The V and J ends lost 8 bases and 7 bases respectively, with 17 bases between them. In DNA form, the CDR3 reads TGTGCCAGCGGGCAAACAGATAGGGGGACCCAGTACTTC. This gives the protein CASGQTDRGTQYF.

This clonotype was observed a handful of times. This chain links TRBV20-1 with TRBJ2-1; 7 bases are a match to TRBD2. This CDR3 comprises 14 residues. The germline CDR1 and CDR2 sequences are DFQATT and SNEGSKA (reference sequence). With V trimmed by 1 base and J by 7 bases, 7 bases remained unmatched. CDR3 DNA sequence: TGCAGTGCTAGAGGGACTAGTGCGTCTAATGAGCAGTTCTTC. It is translated as CSARGTSASNEQFF.

V usage is TRBV7-2 and J usage is TRBJ2-6, with unresolved D. The CDR3 covers 15 residues. Germline CDR1 reads SGHTA; CDR2 reads FQGNSA. V dropped 2 bases and J dropped 4 bases, with 9 bases sitting between them. Here the CDR3 reads CASSLHPTGANVLTF. CDR3 coding DNA: TGTGCCAGCAGCTTACATCCTACAGGGGCCAACGTCCTGACTTTC. The whole variable domain, filled in from reference TRBV7-2 and TRBJ2-6, reads GAGVSQSPSNKVTEKGKDVELRCDPISGHTALYWYRQSLGQGLEFLIYFQGNSAPDKSGLPSDRFSAERTGGSVSTLTIQRTQQEDSAVYLCASSLHPTGANVLTFGAGSRLTVL.

This clonotype was found a few times. This rearrangement joins TRBV20-1 to TRBJ2-1; no clear D gene. Germline-derived CDR1 and CDR2 are DFQATT and SNEGSKA (reference sequence). There are 12 residues in the CDR3. Between the trimmed V and J ends, which lost 7 bases and 7 bases, there was a span of 14 bases. This CDR3 reads CSGHPARNEQFF. CDR3 coding DNA: TGCAGTGGACATCCCGCCAGGAATGAGCAGTTCTTC.

The CDR3 spells CASSLSEGGLAKNIQYF. In DNA form, the CDR3 reads TGTGCCAGCAGTTTATCGGAAGGGGGGTTGGCCAAAAACATTCAGTACTTC. The chain employs TRBV27 and TRBJ2-4; D tentatively fits TRBD1 or TRBD2 (6 bases each). In germline, CDR1 is MNHEY, CDR2 SMNVEV (reference sequence). The CDR3 has 17 amino acids. Trimming took 0 bases from V and 1 from J, leaving 13 bases between them.

This chain uses TRBV20-1 with TRBJ1-2, with no clear D. V lost 0 bases, J lost 6 bases, and 11 bases lay in between. The CDR3 spans 13 residues. Germline CDR1 is DFQATT and CDR2 is SNEGSKA (reference sequence). The CDR3 sequence: CSARDPESNGYTF. The CDR3 nucleotides are TGCAGTGCTAGAGATCCAGAGTCAAATGGCTACACCTTC.

This clonotype was seen only a few times. The chain has TRBV21-1 and TRBJ2-1; TRBD1, the table's D call, was not compared with the DNA. TRBV21-1 is a pseudogene. The CDR3 runs to 16 residues. Written as DNA, the CDR3 is TGTGCCAGCCGAATCAGTAGGACAGGGGTCTACAATGAGCAGTTCTTC. Encoded protein: CASRISRTGVYNEQFF.

In its sample, this clonotype was seen a few times. J is TRBJ2-7 and V is TRBV4-2; TRBD2 matches 8 bases. The germline V gene encodes CDR1 LGHNA and CDR2 YNFKEQ. J was trimmed by 2 bases and V by 1 base; bases with no gene match: 4. The CDR3 has 15 amino acids. The CDR3 loop is CASSQGLALTYEQYF. The CDR3 DNA is TGTGCCAGCAGCCAAGGACTAGCGCTGACCTACGAGCAGTACTTC.

This clonotype was observed at least ten times. V gene TRBV10-3 combines with J gene TRBJ1-3, with D uncertain. The germline V gene encodes CDR1 ENHRY and CDR2 SYGVKD. Trimming stripped 0 bases from V and 7 bases from J, with 16 bases between. CDR3 length: 16 amino acids. CDR3: CAISESGYSVRNTIYF. In DNA form, the CDR3 reads TGTGCCATCAGTGAGTCGGGGTATTCGGTCCGGAACACCATATATTTT.

J is TRBJ2-3 and V is TRBV5-4; 16 bases line up with TRBD2. Trimming at V came to 5 bases and at J to 2 bases, leaving 5 bases not matched to a gene. The CDR3 runs to 17 residues. Per the germline V gene, CDR1 is SGHNT and CDR2 is YYREEE (reference sequence). CDR3 in amino acids: CASRPGTSGRATDTQYF. Here the CDR3 DNA reads TGTGCCAGCAGGCCCGGGACTAGCGGGAGGGCCACAGATACGCAGTATTTT. Full variable domain (outside the CDR3, taken from reference TRBV5-4 and TRBJ2-3): ETGVTQSPTHLIKTRGQQVTLRCSSQSGHNTVSWYQQALGQGPQFIFQYYREEENGRGNFPPRFSGLQFPNYSSELNVNALELDDSALYLCASRPGTSGRATDTQYFGPGTRLTVL.

The chain uses TRBV3-1 and TRBJ1-1; 7 nucleotides line up with TRBD1. Germline CDR1 is LGHDT and CDR2 is YNNKEL (reference sequence). Unmatched junction bases numbered 11, after V lost 0 bases and J lost 1 base. The CDR3 covers 18 residues. Written as DNA, the CDR3 is TGTGCCAGCAGCCAAGAGCTCACAGGGGCCGCTGGGAACACTGAAGCTTTCTTT. As protein: CASSQELTGAAGNTEAFF.

The sample holds many counts of this clonotype. The chain has TRBV12-3 or TRBV12-4 and TRBJ2-3, with 7 bases that match TRBD2. V was clipped by 3 bases and J by 1 base; unmatched bases: 1. The length of the CDR3 is 14 residues. DNA of the CDR3: TGTGCCAGCAGTTTGGCGGGAGGCACAGATACGCAGTATTTT. It encodes CASSLAGGTDTQYF.

The V gene is TRBV29-1, the J gene TRBJ1-1, with TRBD1 identical over 7 bases. The CDR3 spans 13 residues. Germline loops: CDR1 SQVTM, CDR2 ANQGSEA. Unmatched junction bases numbered 5, after V lost 6 bases and J lost 1 base. Here the CDR3 reads CSVRGGSNTEAFF. In nucleotides, the CDR3 is TGCAGCGTGAGAGGGGGCTCGAACACTGAAGCTTTCTTT.

This clonotype was detected ten times or more. Written as DNA, the CDR3 is TGCAGTGCTAAAGCGAGCGGGAGTCATACGCAGTATTTT. Translated: CSAKASGSHTQYF. The chain employs TRBV20-1 and TRBJ2-3, with 8 bases aligning to TRBD2. This CDR3 has 13 residues. V shed 4 bases and J 7 bases; nucleotides not matched to a gene: 7. The germline V gene encodes CDR1 DFQATT and CDR2 SNEGSKA (reference sequence).